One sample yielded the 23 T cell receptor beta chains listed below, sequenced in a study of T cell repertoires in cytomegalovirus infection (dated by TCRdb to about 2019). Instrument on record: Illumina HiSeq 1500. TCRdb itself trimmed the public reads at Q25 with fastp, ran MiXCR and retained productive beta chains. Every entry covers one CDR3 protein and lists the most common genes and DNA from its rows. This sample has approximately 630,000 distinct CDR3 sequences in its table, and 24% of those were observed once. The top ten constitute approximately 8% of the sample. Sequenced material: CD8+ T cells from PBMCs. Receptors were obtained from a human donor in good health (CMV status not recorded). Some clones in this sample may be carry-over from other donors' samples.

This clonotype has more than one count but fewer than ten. In DNA form, the CDR3 reads TGTGCCAGCAGCCCGACCGGGGGGACAGACTCTCCCCCAGGGGAGCAGTACTTC. Protein product: CASSPTGGTDSPPGEQYF. The chain employs TRBV7-9 and TRBJ2-7, with D tentatively TRBD1 or TRBD2 (7 bases each). This CDR3 is 18 amino acids long. Germline V lookup: CDR1 SEHNR, CDR2 FQNEAQ (reference sequence). Trimming left V 5 bases short and J 7 bases short, with 30 bases between.

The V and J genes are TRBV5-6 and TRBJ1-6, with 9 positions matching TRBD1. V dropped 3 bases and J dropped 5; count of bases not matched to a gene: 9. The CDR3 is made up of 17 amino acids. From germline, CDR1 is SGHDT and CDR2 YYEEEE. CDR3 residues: CASSSSTGGTDNSPLHF. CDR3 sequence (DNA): TGTGCCAGCAGCTCGTCGACAGGGGGAACGGATAATTCACCCCTCCACTTT.

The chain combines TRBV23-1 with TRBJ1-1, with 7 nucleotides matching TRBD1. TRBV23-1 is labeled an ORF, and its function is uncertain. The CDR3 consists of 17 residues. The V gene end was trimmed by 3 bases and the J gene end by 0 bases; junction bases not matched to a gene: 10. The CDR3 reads CASSHSDRERMNTEAFF. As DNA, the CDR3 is TGCGCCAGCAGTCACAGCGACAGGGAACGGATGAACACTGAAGCTTTCTTT.

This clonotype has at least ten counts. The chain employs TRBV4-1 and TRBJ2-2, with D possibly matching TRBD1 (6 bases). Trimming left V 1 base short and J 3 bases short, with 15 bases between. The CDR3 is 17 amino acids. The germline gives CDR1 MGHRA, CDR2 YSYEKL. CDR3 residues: CASSQGPGRGYTGELFF. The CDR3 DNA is TGCGCCAGCAGCCAAGGTCCCGGCAGGGGATACACCGGGGAGCTGTTTTTT.

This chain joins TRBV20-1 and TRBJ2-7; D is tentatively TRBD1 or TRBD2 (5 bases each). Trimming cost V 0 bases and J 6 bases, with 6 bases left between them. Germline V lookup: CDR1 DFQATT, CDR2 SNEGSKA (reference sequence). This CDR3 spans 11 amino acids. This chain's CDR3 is CSAREGVEQYF. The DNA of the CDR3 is TGCAGTGCTAGAGAGGGGGTCGAGCAGTACTTC.

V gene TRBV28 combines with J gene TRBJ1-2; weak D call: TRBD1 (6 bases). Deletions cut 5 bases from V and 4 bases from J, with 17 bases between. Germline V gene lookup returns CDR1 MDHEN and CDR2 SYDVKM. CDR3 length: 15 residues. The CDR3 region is CASSNRALGSYGYTF. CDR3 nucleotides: TGTGCCAGCAGTAACAGGGCCCTTGGGAGCTATGGCTACACCTTC.

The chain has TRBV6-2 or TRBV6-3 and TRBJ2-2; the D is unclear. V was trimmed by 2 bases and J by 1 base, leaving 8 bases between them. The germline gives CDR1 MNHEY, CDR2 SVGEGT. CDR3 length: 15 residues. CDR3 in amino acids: CASSYTTQNTGELFF. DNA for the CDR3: TGTGCCAGCAGTTACACGACTCAGAACACCGGGGAGCTGTTTTTT.

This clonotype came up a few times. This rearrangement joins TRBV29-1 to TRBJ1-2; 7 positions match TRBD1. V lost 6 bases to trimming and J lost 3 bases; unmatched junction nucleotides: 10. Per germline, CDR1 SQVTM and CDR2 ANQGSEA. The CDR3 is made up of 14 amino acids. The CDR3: CSVHRGFPDYGYTF. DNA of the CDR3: TGCAGCGTACACAGGGGATTTCCCGACTATGGCTACACCTTC.

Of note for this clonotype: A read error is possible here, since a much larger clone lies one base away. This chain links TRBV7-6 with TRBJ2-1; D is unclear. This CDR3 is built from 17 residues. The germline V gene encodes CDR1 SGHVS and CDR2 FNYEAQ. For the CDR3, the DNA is TGTGCCAGCAGCTTAGAATCCCCCGTGGGCTCCTACAATGAGCAGCTCTTC. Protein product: CASSLESPVGSYNEQLF.

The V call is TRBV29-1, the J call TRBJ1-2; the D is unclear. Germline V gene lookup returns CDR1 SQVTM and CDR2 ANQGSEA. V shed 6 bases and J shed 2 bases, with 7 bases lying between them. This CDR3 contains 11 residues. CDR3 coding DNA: TGCAGCGTGCGGGGAAACTATGGCTACACCTTC. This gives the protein CSVRGNYGYTF.

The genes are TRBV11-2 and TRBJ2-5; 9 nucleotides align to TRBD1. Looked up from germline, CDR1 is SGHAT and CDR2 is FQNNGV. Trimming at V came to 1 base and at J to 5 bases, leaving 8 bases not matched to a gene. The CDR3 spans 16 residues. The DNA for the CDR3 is TGTGCCAGCAGCTTAGCTACCGGGACAGGGATGGAGACCCAGTACTTC. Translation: CASSLATGTGMETQYF.

The chain's CDR3 is CASSQEIEVPTNTGELFF. The CDR3 coding sequence is TGTGCCAGCAGCCAAGAAATAGAGGTACCAACGAACACCGGGGAGCTGTTTTTT. V and J are TRBV3-1 and TRBJ2-2; D unclear. This CDR3 contains 18 residues. Per the germline V gene, CDR1 is LGHDT and CDR2 is YNNKEL (reference sequence). Trimming took off 0 bases at V and 0 bases at J, with 14 bases between the two ends. Variable domain in full (rest from reference TRBV3-1 and TRBJ2-2): DTAVSQTPKYLVTQMGNDKSIKCEQNLGHDTMYWYKQDSKKFLKIMFSYNNKELIINETVPNRFSPKSPDKAHLNLHINSLELGDSAVYFCASSQEIEVPTNTGELFFGEGSRLTVL.

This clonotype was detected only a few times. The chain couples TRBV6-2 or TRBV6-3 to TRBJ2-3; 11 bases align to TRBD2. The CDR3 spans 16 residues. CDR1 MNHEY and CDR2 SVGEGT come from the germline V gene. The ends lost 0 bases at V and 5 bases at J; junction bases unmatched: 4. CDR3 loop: CASSYSGLAGGDTQYF. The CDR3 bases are TGTGCCAGCAGTTACTCTGGACTAGCGGGTGGAGATACGCAGTATTTT.

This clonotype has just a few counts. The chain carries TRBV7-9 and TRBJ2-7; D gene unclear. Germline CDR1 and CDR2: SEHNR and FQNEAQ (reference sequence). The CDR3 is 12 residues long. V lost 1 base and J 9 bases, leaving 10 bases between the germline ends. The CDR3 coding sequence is TGTGCCAGCAGCTTAGGGGCTACGTCGCAGTACTTC. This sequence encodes CASSLGATSQYF. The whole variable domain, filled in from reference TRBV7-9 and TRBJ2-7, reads DTGVSQNPRHKITKRGQNVTFRCDPISEHNRLYWYRQTLGQGPEFLTYFQNEAQLEKSRLLSDRFSAERPKGSFSTLEIQRTEQGDSAMYLCASSLGATSQYFGPGTRLTVT.

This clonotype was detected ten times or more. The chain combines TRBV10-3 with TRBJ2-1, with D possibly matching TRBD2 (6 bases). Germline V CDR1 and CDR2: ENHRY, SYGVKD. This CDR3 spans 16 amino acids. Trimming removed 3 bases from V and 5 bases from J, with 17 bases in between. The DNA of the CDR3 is TGTGCCATCAGTGATCGGCTGGCGGGGAACCACAATGAGCAGTTCTTC. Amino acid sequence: CAISDRLAGNHNEQFF.

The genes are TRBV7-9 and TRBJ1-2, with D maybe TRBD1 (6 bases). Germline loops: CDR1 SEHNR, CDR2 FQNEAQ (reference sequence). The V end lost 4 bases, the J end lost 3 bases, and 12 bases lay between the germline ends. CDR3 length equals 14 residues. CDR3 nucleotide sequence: TGTGCCAGCAGCTGGGGGGGCAGGGACTATGGCTACACCTTC. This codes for CASSWGGRDYGYTF.

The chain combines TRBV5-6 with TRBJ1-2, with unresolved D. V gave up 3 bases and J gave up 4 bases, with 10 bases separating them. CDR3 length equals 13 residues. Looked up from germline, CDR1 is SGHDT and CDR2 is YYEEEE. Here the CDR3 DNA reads TGTGCCAGCAGCTCGGAGCCATTCTATGGCTACACCTTC. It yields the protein CASSSEPFYGYTF.

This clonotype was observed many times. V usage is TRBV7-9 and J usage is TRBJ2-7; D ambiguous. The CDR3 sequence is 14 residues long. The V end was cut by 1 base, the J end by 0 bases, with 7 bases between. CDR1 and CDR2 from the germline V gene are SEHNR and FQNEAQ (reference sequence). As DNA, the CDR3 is TGTGCCAGCAGCTTAGGAGATACCTCCTACGAGCAGTACGTC. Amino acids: CASSLGDTSYEQYV.

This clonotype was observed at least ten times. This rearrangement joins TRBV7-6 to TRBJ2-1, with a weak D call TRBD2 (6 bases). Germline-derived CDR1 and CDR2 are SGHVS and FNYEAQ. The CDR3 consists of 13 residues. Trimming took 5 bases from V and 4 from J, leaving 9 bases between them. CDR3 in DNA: TGTGCCAGCAGCATAGGGACTTACAATGAGCAGTTCTTC. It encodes CASSIGTYNEQFF.

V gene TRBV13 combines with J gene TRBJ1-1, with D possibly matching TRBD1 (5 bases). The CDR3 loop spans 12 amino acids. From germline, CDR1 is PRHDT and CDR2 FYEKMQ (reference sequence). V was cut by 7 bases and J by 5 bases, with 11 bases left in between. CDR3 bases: TGTGCCAGCACCACTGGGGGGACTGAAGCTTTCTTT. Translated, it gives CASTTGGTEAFF. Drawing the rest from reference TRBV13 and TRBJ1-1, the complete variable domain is AAGVIQSPRHLIKEKRETATLKCYPIPRHDTVYWYQQGPGQDPQFLISFYEKMQSDKGSIPDRFSAQQFSDYHSELNMSSLELGDSALYFCASTTGGTEAFFGQGTRLTVV.

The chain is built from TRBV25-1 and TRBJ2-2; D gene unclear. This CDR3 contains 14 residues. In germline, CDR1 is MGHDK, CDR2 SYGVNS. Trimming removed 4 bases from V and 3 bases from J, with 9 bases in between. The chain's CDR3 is CASSGRQHTGELFF. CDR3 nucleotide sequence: TGTGCCAGCAGTGGCAGACAACACACCGGGGAGCTGTTTTTT.

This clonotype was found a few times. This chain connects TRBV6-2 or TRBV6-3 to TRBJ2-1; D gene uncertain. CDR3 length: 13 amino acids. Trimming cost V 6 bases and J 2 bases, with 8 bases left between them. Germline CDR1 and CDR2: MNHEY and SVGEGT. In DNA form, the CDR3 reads TGTGCCAGCAGAAGCCTGACCTACAATGAGCAGTTCTTC. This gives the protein CASRSLTYNEQFF.

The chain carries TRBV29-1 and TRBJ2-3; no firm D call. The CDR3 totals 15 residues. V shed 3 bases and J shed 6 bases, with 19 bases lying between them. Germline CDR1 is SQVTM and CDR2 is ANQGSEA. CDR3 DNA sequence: TGCAGCGTTGATAGTTTCTCAGCTGAACTGGATACGCAGTATTTT. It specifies CSVDSFSAELDTQYF.